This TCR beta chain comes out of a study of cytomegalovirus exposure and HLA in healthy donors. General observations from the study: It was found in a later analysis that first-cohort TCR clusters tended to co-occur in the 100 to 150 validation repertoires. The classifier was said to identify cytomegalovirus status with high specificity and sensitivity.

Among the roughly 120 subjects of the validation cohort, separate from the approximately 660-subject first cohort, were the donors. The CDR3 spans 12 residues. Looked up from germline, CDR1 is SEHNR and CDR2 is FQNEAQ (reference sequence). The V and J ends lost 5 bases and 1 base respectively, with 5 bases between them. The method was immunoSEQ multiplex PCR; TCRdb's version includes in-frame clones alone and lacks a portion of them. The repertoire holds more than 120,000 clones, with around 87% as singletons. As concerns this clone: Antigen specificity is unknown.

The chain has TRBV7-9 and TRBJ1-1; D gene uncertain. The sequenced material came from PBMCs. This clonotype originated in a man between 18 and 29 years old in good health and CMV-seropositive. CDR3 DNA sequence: TGTGCCAGCAGCACCGGGAACACTGAAGCTTTCTTT. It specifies CASSTGNTEAFF. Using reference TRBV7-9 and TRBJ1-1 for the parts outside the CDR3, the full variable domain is DTGVSQNPRHKITKRGQNVTFRCDPISEHNRLYWYRQTLGQGPEFLTYFQNEAQLEKSRLLSDRFSAERPKGSFSTLEIQRTEQGDSAMYLCASSTGNTEAFFGQGTRLTVV.